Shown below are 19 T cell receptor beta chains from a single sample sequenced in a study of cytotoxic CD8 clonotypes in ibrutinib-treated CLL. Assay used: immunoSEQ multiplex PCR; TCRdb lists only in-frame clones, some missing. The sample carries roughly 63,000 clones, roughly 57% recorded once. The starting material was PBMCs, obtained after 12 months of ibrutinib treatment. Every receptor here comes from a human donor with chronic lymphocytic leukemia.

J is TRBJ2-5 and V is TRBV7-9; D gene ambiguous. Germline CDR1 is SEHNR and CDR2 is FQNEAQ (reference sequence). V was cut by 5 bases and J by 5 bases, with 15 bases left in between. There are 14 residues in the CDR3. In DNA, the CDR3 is TGTGCCAGCAGCCCCCCGGTCCGTGCTGAGACCCAGTACTTC. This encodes CASSPPVRAETQYF.

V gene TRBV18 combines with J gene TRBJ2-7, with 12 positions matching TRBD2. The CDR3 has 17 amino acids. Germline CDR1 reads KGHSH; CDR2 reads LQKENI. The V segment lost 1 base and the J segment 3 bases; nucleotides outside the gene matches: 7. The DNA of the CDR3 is TGTGCCAGCTCACCACAATGGACTAGCGGGACTCACTACGAGCAGTACTTC. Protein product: CASSPQWTSGTHYEQYF.

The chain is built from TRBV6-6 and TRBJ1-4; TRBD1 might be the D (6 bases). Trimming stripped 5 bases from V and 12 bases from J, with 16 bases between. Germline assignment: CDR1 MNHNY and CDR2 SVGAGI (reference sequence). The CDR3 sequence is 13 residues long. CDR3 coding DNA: TGTGCCAGCAGTAAGACCCCGAACAGGGAACTGTTTTTT. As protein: CASSKTPNRELFF.

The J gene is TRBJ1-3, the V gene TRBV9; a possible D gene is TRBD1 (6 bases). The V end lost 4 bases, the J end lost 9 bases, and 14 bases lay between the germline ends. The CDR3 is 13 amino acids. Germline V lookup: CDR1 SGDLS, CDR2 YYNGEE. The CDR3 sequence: CASSPQDSGTIYF. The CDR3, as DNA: TGTGCCAGCAGCCCCCAGGACAGTGGCACCATATATTTT.

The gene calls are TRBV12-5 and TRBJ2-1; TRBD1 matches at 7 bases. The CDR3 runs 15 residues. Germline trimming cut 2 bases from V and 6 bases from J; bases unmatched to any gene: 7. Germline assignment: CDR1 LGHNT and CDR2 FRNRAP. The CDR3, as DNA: TGTGCTAGTGGTTTGTCAGGGGGTCCCCCCAATGAGCAGTTCTTC. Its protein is CASGLSGGPPNEQFF.

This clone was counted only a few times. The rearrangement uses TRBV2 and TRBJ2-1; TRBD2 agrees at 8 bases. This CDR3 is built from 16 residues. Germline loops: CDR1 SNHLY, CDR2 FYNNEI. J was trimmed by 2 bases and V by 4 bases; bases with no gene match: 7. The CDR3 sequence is CASSGRTSGTYNEQFF. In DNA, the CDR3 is TGTGCCAGCAGTGGGAGAACTAGCGGTACCTACAATGAGCAGTTCTTC.

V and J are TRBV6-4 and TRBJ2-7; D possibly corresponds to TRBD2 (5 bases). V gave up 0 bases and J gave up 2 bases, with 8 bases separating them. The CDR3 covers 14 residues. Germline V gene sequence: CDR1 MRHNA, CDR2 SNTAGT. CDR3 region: CASSDSRGTYEQYF. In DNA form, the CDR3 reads TGTGCCAGCAGTGACTCACGGGGAACCTACGAGCAGTACTTC.

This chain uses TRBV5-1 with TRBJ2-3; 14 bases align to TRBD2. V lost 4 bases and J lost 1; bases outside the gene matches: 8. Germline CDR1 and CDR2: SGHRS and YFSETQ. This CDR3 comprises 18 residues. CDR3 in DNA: TGCGCCAGCAGCGCCAGGACTAGCGGGAGGTATGGCACAGATACGCAGTATTTT. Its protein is CASSARTSGRYGTDTQYF. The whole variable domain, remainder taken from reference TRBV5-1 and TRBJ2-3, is KAGVTQTPRYLIKTRGQQVTLSCSPISGHRSVSWYQQTPGQGLQFLFEYFSETQRNKGNFPGRFSGRQFSNSRSEMNVSTLELGDSALYLCASSARTSGRYGTDTQYFGPGTRLTVL.

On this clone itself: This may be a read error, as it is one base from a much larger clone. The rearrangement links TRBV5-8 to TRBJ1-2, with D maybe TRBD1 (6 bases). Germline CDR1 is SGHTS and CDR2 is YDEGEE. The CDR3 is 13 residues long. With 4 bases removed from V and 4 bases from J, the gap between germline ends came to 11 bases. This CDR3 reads CASSVTGSYGYTF. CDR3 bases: TGTGCCAGCAGCGTCACAGGGTCCTATGGCTACACCTTC.

CDR3: CASSPLPGARPDTQYF. Written as DNA, the CDR3 is TGTGCCAGCTCACCACTTCCGGGAGCCCGTCCAGATACGCAGTATTTT. The V and J genes are TRBV18 and TRBJ2-3; tentative D call: TRBD2 (6 bases). The V gene's germline CDR1 is KGHSH and CDR2 LQKENI. The CDR3 runs to 16 residues. Trimming shortened V by 1 base and J by 4 bases, and 15 bases separated the two germline ends.

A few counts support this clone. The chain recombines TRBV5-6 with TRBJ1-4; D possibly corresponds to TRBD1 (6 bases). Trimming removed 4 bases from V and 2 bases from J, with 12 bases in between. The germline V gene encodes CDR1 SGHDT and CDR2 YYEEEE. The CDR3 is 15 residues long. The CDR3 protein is CASSVGGATNEKLFF. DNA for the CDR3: TGTGCCAGCAGCGTGGGGGGCGCCACTAATGAAAAACTGTTTTTT.

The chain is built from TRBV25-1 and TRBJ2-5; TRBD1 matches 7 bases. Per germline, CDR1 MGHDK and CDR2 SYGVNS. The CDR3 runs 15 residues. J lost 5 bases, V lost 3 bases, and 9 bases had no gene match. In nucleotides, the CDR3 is TGTGCCAGCAGTGATTCCGACAGGGTGCAGGAGACCCAGTACTTC. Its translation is CASSDSDRVQETQYF.

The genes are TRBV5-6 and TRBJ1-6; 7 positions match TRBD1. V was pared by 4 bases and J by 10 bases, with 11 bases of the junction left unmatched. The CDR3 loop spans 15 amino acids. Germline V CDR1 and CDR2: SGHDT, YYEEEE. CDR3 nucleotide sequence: TGTGCCAGCAGCACCTGGACAGGTCCGGGGTCACCCCTCCACTTT. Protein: CASSTWTGPGSPLHF.

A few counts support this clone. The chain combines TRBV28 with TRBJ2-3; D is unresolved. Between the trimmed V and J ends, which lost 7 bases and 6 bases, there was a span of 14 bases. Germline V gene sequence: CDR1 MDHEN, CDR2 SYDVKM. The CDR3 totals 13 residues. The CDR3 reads CASTPLPRDTQYF. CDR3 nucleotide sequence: TGTGCCAGCACCCCTCTACCGCGGGATACGCAGTATTTT.

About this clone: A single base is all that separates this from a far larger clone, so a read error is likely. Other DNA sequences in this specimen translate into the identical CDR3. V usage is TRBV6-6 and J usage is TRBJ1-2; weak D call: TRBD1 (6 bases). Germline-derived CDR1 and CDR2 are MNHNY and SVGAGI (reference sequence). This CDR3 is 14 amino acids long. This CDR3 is CASKNQGTNYGYTF. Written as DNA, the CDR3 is TGTGCCAGCAAGAACCAGGGGACTAATTATGGCTACACCTTC.

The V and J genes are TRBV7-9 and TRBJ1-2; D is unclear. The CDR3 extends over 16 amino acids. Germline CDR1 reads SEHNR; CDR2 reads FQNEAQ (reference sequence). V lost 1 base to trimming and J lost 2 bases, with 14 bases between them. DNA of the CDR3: TGTGCCAGCAGCTTAGAGGCAGGCAGTCCCAACTATGGCTACACCTTC. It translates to CASSLEAGSPNYGYTF.

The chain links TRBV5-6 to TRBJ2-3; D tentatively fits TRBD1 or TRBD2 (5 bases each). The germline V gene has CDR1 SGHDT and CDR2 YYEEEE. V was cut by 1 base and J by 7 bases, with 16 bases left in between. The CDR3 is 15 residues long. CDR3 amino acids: CASSLIRDAINTQYF. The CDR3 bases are TGTGCCAGCAGCTTGATCAGGGACGCTATCAATACGCAGTATTTT.

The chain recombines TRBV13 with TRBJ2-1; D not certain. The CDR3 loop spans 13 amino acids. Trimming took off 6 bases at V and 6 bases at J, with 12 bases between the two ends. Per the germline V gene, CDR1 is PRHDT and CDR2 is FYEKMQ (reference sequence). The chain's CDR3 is CASRRYGVNEQFF. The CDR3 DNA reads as TGTGCCAGCAGACGCTATGGGGTCAATGAGCAGTTCTTC. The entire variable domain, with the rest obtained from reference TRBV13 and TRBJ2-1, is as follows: AAGVIQSPRHLIKEKRETATLKCYPIPRHDTVYWYQQGPGQDPQFLISFYEKMQSDKGSIPDRFSAQQFSDYHSELNMSSLELGDSALYFCASRRYGVNEQFFGPGTRLTVL.

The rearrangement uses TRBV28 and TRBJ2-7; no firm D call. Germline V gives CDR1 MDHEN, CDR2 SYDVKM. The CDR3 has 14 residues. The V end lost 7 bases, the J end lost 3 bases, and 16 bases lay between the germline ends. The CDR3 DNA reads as TGTGCCAGCACCCCGACTCACCTCATCTACGAGCAGTACTTC. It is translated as CASTPTHLIYEQYF.